The T cell receptor (beta chain) under discussion was sequenced for a study of graft-versus-host responses after intestinal transplantation. On the study more broadly: Every one of the recipients received anti-thymocyte globulin induction and afterwards took tacrolimus and steroids for around three years.

About this clone: The antigen remains undetermined.

Libraries were prepared by immunoSEQ multiplex PCR; TCRdb keeps only in-frame clonotypes and omits some of them. The sample holds tens of thousands of clones; around 93% are singletons and the top ten take under 0.4%. General study findings and limits: GvH clones occurred in recipient marrow; some first appeared in ileum or blood.

Trimming cost V 5 bases and J 8 bases, with 12 bases left between them. Per the germline V gene, CDR1 is LNHNV and CDR2 is YYDKDF (reference sequence). CDR3 length equals 13 residues. The source was unstimulated CD4+ T cells sorted from spleen or lymph node cells, collected before transplant. This TCR derives from a human donor who was the organ donor for an intestinal transplant. This chain links TRBV15 with TRBJ1-4; D ambiguous. In DNA, the CDR3 is TGTGCCACCAGCCGTTCGGGTTGGGAAAAACTGTTTTTT. This sequence encodes CATSRSGWEKLFF.